Below are 15 T cell receptor beta chains sequenced from a single sample in a study of identical twins. TCRdb re-called the 5' RACE reads with MiXCR, one entry per CDR3 protein. The sample carries just under 650,000 distinct CDR3 sequences, 7.1% recorded once. The same data also went into a second study, on yellow fever vaccine responses in identical twins.

Source material: PBMCs. Source of these receptors: a woman under 30 in good health.

V usage is TRBV11-2 and J usage is TRBJ2-7; D unclear. This CDR3 comprises 15 residues. Trimming took off 5 bases at V and 0 bases at J, with 14 bases between the two ends. Germline lookup yields CDR1 SGHAT and CDR2 FQNNGV. CDR3 DNA: TGTGCCAGCAGCAACCGGACCCGAGGCTCCTACGAGCAGTACGTC. Translated: CASSNRTRGSYEQYV.

The chain couples TRBV3-1 to TRBJ2-2, with TRBD2 matching over 7 bases. The germline CDR1 and CDR2 sequences are LGHDT and YNNKEL (reference sequence). The J segment lost 5 bases and the V segment lost 7 bases, leaving 7 bases of the junction unmatched. This CDR3 spans 14 amino acids. CDR3 sequence: CASTWRERTGELFF. The DNA for the CDR3 is TGTGCCAGCACGTGGCGGGAGAGGACCGGGGAGCTGTTTTTT.

The CDR3 protein is CASSQDRAAPNTGELFF. The CDR3 DNA reads TGTGCCAGCAGCCAAGATAGGGCGGCACCAAACACCGGGGAGCTGTTTTTT. The rearrangement uses TRBV4-2 and TRBJ2-2, with D unclear. V was shortened by 0 bases and J by 2 bases, with 13 bases between the two germline ends. The CDR3 has 17 amino acids. The germline CDR1 and CDR2 sequences are LGHNA and YNFKEQ.

This clonotype occurred many times. The chain uses TRBV2 and TRBJ1-5; TRBD1 is a possible D gene (5 bases). The V end was cut by 4 bases, the J end by 6 bases, with 13 bases between. The germline V gene encodes CDR1 SNHLY and CDR2 FYNNEI. The length of the CDR3 is 14 residues. The CDR3 DNA is TGTGCCAGCAGTGCCGGGACCTTAGGTCAGCCCCAGCATTTT. This gives the protein CASSAGTLGQPQHF. The whole variable domain, remainder taken from reference TRBV2 and TRBJ1-5, is EPEVTQTPSHQVTQMGQEVILRCVPISNHLYFYWYRQILGQKVEFLVSFYNNEISEKSEIFDDQFSVERPDGSNFTLKIRSTKLEDSAMYFCASSAGTLGQPQHFGDGTRLSIL.

The chain joins TRBV5-1 to TRBJ2-3; D is possibly TRBD2 (6 bases). The ends were cut back, 7 bases at V and 1 base at J, with 13 bases in the middle. CDR1 is SGHRS and CDR2 is YFSETQ in the germline V gene. This CDR3 is 14 amino acids long. CDR3 nucleotide sequence: TGCGCCAGCCGAACCGGGACTGGCACAGATACGCAGTATTTT. It codes for CASRTGTGTDTQYF.

The CDR3 nucleotides read TGTGCCAGCTCACTCGACAGGGGGTGGGACGAGCAGTACGTC. It is translated as CASSLDRGWDEQYV. J is TRBJ2-7 and V is TRBV18, with 9 nucleotides matching TRBD1. Germline CDR1 is KGHSH and CDR2 is LQKENI. The CDR3 covers 14 residues. Trimming removed 4 bases from V and 5 bases from J; junction bases left unmatched: 6.

This clonotype was recorded many times. The genes are TRBV7-9 and TRBJ2-2, with a weak D call TRBD1 (5 bases). Trimming took 4 bases from V and 7 from J, leaving 10 bases between them. This CDR3 has 13 amino acids. In germline, CDR1 is SEHNR, CDR2 FQNEAQ (reference sequence). The CDR3 nucleotides read TGTGCCAGCAGCTCGACAGAGAGCGGGGAGCTGTTTTTT. Protein product: CASSSTESGELFF.

This clonotype was detected a few times. The chain joins TRBV4-2 to TRBJ2-7, with 10 bases aligning to TRBD1. V lost 5 bases to trimming and J lost 2 bases; unmatched junction nucleotides: 12. The germline V gene has CDR1 LGHNA and CDR2 YNFKEQ. The CDR3 totals 17 residues. The CDR3 nucleotides read TGTGCCAGCAGCAACCCAAGAAGTGGACAGGGGGCCTACGAGCAGTACTTC. Translating gives CASSNPRSGQGAYEQYF.

This clonotype was seen a handful of times. The gene calls are TRBV5-1 and TRBJ2-5, with TRBD2 identical over 13 bases. This CDR3 spans 18 amino acids. Germline CDR1 SGHRS, CDR2 YFSETQ. Trimming removed 6 bases from V and 2 bases from J; junction bases left unmatched: 13. This CDR3 is CASTPRTSGRVRQETQYF. The DNA of the CDR3 is TGCGCCAGCACCCCGAGGACTAGCGGGAGAGTTCGGCAAGAGACCCAGTACTTC.

This clonotype was observed a few times. This chain uses TRBV10-1 with TRBJ2-2, with a possible D match to TRBD2 (5 bases). Germline V lookup: CDR1 WNHNN, CDR2 SYGVQD (reference sequence). Trimming stripped 6 bases from V and 1 base from J, with 9 bases between. There are 14 residues in the CDR3. DNA for the CDR3: TGCGCCAGCAGCGGGGAACTGAACACCGGGGAGCTGTTTTTT. Residues: CASSGELNTGELFF.

CDR3 amino acids: CASIVWGETQYF. The CDR3 nucleotides read TGTGCCAGCATAGTTTGGGGAGAGACCCAGTACTTC. This rearrangement joins TRBV28 to TRBJ2-5, with D uncertain. Germline CDR1 MDHEN, CDR2 SYDVKM. Trimming left V 7 bases short and J 4 bases short, with 10 bases between. There are 12 residues in the CDR3.

V and J are TRBV12-3 or TRBV12-4 and TRBJ2-1; D may be TRBD2 (6 bases). This CDR3 has 15 amino acids. V lost 5 bases and J lost 6, with 17 bases in between. The CDR3 is CASSPRAGPINEQFF. The CDR3 nucleotides are TGTGCCAGCAGTCCGCGGGCGGGGCCCATCAATGAGCAGTTCTTC.

The rearrangement joins TRBV2 to TRBJ2-1; weak D call: TRBD2 (6 bases). The CDR3 consists of 18 residues. V dropped 0 bases and J dropped 0 bases, with 15 bases sitting between them. CDR1 is SNHLY, CDR2 FYNNEI, per germline. The CDR3 DNA reads as TGTGCCAGCAGTGAAGCGGTAGCGGCAGAGAGCTCCTACAATGAGCAGTTCTTC. Its translation is CASSEAVAAESSYNEQFF.

This clonotype came up a few times. The V gene is TRBV2, the J gene TRBJ2-7, with D tentatively TRBD2 (6 bases). CDR1 and CDR2 from the germline V gene are SNHLY and FYNNEI. V gave up 2 bases and J gave up 4 bases, with 15 bases separating them. There are 15 residues in the CDR3. The CDR3 spells CASSELSGSGYEQYF. DNA of the CDR3: TGTGCCAGCAGTGAATTGAGTGGGAGCGGGTACGAGCAGTACTTC. Full variable domain (rest looked up from reference TRBV2 and TRBJ2-7): EPEVTQTPSHQVTQMGQEVILRCVPISNHLYFYWYRQILGQKVEFLVSFYNNEISEKSEIFDDQFSVERPDGSNFTLKIRSTKLEDSAMYFCASSELSGSGYEQYFGPGTRLTVT.

The chain has TRBV6-1 and TRBJ1-5, with 11 bases matching TRBD1. Germline V gene data show CDR1 as MNHNS and CDR2 as SASEGT. The trim removed 4 bases at V and 7 bases at J, leaving 6 bases unmatched. The CDR3 consists of 15 residues. The CDR3 nucleotides read TGTGCCAGCAGTGGGACAGGGGGCATACGGCAGCCCCAGCATTTT. Translated, it gives CASSGTGGIRQPQHF.